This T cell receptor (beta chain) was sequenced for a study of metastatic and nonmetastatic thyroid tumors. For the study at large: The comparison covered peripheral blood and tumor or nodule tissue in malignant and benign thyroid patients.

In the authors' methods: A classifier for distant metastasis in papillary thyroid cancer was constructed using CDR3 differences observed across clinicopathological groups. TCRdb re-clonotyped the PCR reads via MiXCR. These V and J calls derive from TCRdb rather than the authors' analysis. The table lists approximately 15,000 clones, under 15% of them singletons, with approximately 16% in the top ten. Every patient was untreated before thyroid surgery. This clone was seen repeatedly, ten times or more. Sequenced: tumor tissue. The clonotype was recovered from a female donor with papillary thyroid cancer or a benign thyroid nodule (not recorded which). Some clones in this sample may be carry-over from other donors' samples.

The CDR3 spells CASSKQGARYEQYF. The CDR3 nucleotides read TGTGCCAGCAGCAAACAGGGGGCGCGCTACGAGCAGTACTTC. This chain connects TRBV6-2 or TRBV6-3 to TRBJ2-7; 9 positions match TRBD1. The CDR3 consists of 14 residues. Germline V gives CDR1 MNHEY, CDR2 SVGEGT. The J segment lost 3 bases and the V segment lost 6 bases, leaving 6 bases of the junction unmatched.